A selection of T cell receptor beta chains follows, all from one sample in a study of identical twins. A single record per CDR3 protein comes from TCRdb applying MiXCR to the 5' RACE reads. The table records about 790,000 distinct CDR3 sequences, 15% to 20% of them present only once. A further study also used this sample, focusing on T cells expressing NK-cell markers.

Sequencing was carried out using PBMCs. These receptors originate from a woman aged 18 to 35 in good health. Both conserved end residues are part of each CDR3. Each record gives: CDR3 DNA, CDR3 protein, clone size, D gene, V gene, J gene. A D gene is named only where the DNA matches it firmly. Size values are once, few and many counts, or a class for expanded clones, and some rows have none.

CDR3nt: TGTGCCAGCAGTTTAGGGACTGGTCGAGATACGCAGTATTTT; CDR3aa: CASSLGTGRDTQYF; abundance: many; d_gene: -; v_gene: TRBV12-3/TRBV12-4; j_gene: TRBJ2-3
CDR3nt: TGTGCCAGCAGCCTGGACAGGGGGTCCCAAGAGACCCAGTACTTC; CDR3aa: CASSLDRGSQETQYF; abundance: -; d_gene: TRBD1; v_gene: TRBV11-2; j_gene: TRBJ2-5
CDR3nt: TGCAGTGCCCGAGAGATAGGCGGAGAGACCCAGTACTTC; CDR3aa: CSAREIGGETQYF; abundance: -; d_gene: -; v_gene: TRBV20-1; j_gene: TRBJ2-5
CDR3nt: TGTGCCAGCAGCCCTAGCGGGATGGCGTATACGCAGTATTTT; CDR3aa: CASSPSGMAYTQYF; abundance: -; d_gene: TRBD2; v_gene: TRBV7-2; j_gene: TRBJ2-3
CDR3nt: TGCGCCAGCAGCTTCGCGACAGGGGATTATCGGGATACGCAGTATTTT; CDR3aa: CASSFATGDYRDTQYF; abundance: few; d_gene: TRBD1; v_gene: TRBV5-1; j_gene: TRBJ2-3
CDR3nt: TGTGCCACCAGTGTCCAGGGCGGCGAGCAGTACTTC; CDR3aa: CATSVQGGEQYF; abundance: -; d_gene: -; v_gene: TRBV24-1; j_gene: TRBJ2-7
CDR3nt: TGTGCCAGCGTCCCGACTAGCGGGAGACTCACAGATACGCAGTATTTT; CDR3aa: CASVPTSGRLTDTQYF; abundance: few; d_gene: TRBD2; v_gene: TRBV27; j_gene: TRBJ2-3
CDR3nt: TGTGCCAGCAGCCCATCCTACCTGTCCACCGGGGAGCTGTTTTTT; CDR3aa: CASSPSYLSTGELFF; abundance: -; d_gene: -; v_gene: TRBV7-8; j_gene: TRBJ2-2
CDR3nt: TGTGCCATCAGTGAGGGACAGGTTTATGGCTACACCTTC; CDR3aa: CAISEGQVYGYTF; abundance: -; d_gene: TRBD1; v_gene: TRBV10-3; j_gene: TRBJ1-2
CDR3nt: TGTGCCAGCAGCCCCCAGCAGGGGTACAATGAGCAGTTCTTC; CDR3aa: CASSPQQGYNEQFF; abundance: many; d_gene: -; v_gene: TRBV7-2; j_gene: TRBJ2-1
CDR3nt: TGTGCCAGCCAGCGAGTCCATTTTCACGCTGAAGCTTTCTTT; CDR3aa: CASQRVHFHAEAFF; abundance: -; d_gene: -; v_gene: TRBV11-2; j_gene: TRBJ1-1
CDR3nt: TGTGCCAGCAGTACCGACAGGAGAGCATACAATGAGCAGTTCTTC; CDR3aa: CASSTDRRAYNEQFF; abundance: few; d_gene: -; v_gene: TRBV2; j_gene: TRBJ2-1
CDR3nt: TGCAGCGTCCTACGGGAGCTATGGGGCACTGAAGCTTTCTTT; CDR3aa: CSVLRELWGTEAFF; abundance: -; d_gene: -; v_gene: TRBV29-1; j_gene: TRBJ1-1
CDR3nt: TGCGCCAGCAGCTTTACGACTAGCGGATGGGAGACCCAGTACTTC; CDR3aa: CASSFTTSGWETQYF; abundance: few; d_gene: TRBD2; v_gene: TRBV4-1; j_gene: TRBJ2-5
CDR3nt: TGTGCCAGCAGCTCGTGGACTAGCGGGAGGGCTCACAACGAGCAGTTCTTC; CDR3aa: CASSSWTSGRAHNEQFF; abundance: few; d_gene: TRBD2; v_gene: TRBV7-9; j_gene: TRBJ2-1
CDR3nt: TGCGCCAGCAGCTCTAGCTGGAACACAGATACGCAGTATTTT; CDR3aa: CASSSSWNTDTQYF; abundance: -; d_gene: -; v_gene: TRBV5-1; j_gene: TRBJ2-3
CDR3nt: TGTGCCAGCAGTGATGGGTCGGGACAGCACTACGAGCAGTACTTC; CDR3aa: CASSDGSGQHYEQYF; abundance: -; d_gene: TRBD1; v_gene: TRBV25-1; j_gene: TRBJ2-7
CDR3nt: TGTGCCAGCACCCTCGGACAGGTCACTGAAGCTTTCTTT; CDR3aa: CASTLGQVTEAFF; abundance: many; d_gene: TRBD1; v_gene: TRBV12-3/TRBV12-4; j_gene: TRBJ1-1
CDR3nt: TGTGCCAGCAGCTCCCTTAAGTTGAGCGGGAGGGCCGGGGCCGAGCAGTACTTC; CDR3aa: CASSSLKLSGRAGAEQYF; abundance: few; d_gene: TRBD2; v_gene: TRBV11-2; j_gene: TRBJ2-7
CDR3nt: TGCAGTGCTAGAGATGTGGGAGGGGTCGAAAACATTCAGTACTTC; CDR3aa: CSARDVGGVENIQYF; abundance: few; d_gene: TRBD2; v_gene: TRBV20-1; j_gene: TRBJ2-4
CDR3nt: TGCGCCAGTGCCCGGGACAGCTTTGACGCGCCCCAGCATTTT; CDR3aa: CASARDSFDAPQHF; abundance: -; d_gene: TRBD1; v_gene: TRBV5-1; j_gene: TRBJ1-5
CDR3nt: TGCGCCAGCAGCTTGGAAGGGACAGGGGGCAGTGGCTACACCTTC; CDR3aa: CASSLEGTGGSGYTF; abundance: -; d_gene: TRBD1; v_gene: TRBV5-1; j_gene: TRBJ1-2
CDR3nt: TGTGCCAGCAGCCCATCGGGACAGTATGAGACCCAGTACTTC; CDR3aa: CASSPSGQYETQYF; abundance: -; d_gene: TRBD1; v_gene: TRBV7-7; j_gene: TRBJ2-5
CDR3nt: TGCGCCAGCAGCTTGGATCCCGGGACTAACAATGAGCAGTTCTTC; CDR3aa: CASSLDPGTNNEQFF; abundance: few; d_gene: TRBD2; v_gene: TRBV5-1; j_gene: TRBJ2-1
CDR3nt: TGTGCCAGCAGCCACGGACAGGGGGCGGGCGAGCAGTACTTC; CDR3aa: CASSHGQGAGEQYF; abundance: -; d_gene: TRBD1; v_gene: TRBV6-1; j_gene: TRBJ2-7
CDR3nt: TGTGCCAGCAGCTCAGAGGTGGCGAAGCACTACGAGCAGTACTTC; CDR3aa: CASSSEVAKHYEQYF; abundance: -; d_gene: -; v_gene: TRBV7-2; j_gene: TRBJ2-7
CDR3nt: TGTGCCAGCAGGGTCAGGGGCGGCACTGAAGCTTTCTTT; CDR3aa: CASRVRGGTEAFF; abundance: -; d_gene: -; v_gene: TRBV12-3/TRBV12-4; j_gene: TRBJ1-1
CDR3nt: TGCAGCGTTGAAGAAATAGGACGGGTCAGCTATACGCAGTATTTT; CDR3aa: CSVEEIGRVSYTQYF; abundance: -; d_gene: -; v_gene: TRBV29-1; j_gene: TRBJ2-3
CDR3nt: TGTGCCAGCAGCTTGGTCTCGGCGGGGAACACCGGGGAGCTGTTTTTT; CDR3aa: CASSLVSAGNTGELFF; abundance: -; d_gene: -; v_gene: TRBV7-2; j_gene: TRBJ2-2
CDR3nt: TGCAGCGCTATAGCGGGACGGGGCTCCTACGAGCAGTACTTC; CDR3aa: CSAIAGRGSYEQYF; abundance: few; d_gene: TRBD2; v_gene: TRBV29-1; j_gene: TRBJ2-7
CDR3nt: TGTGCCAGCACCCCAAGCACCTACAATGAGCAGTTCTTC; CDR3aa: CASTPSTYNEQFF; abundance: few; d_gene: -; v_gene: TRBV6-1; j_gene: TRBJ2-1
CDR3nt: TGTGCCAGCGGACATTCAAATCCAGATAAGAATACTTACGAGCAGTACTTC; CDR3aa: CASGHSNPDKNTYEQYF; abundance: few; d_gene: -; v_gene: TRBV27; j_gene: TRBJ2-7
CDR3nt: TGTGCCAGCAGCTTAGAGGACCCTGCCTACAATGAGCAGTTCTTC; CDR3aa: CASSLEDPAYNEQFF; abundance: -; d_gene: -; v_gene: TRBV11-3; j_gene: TRBJ2-1
CDR3nt: TGTGCCAGCAGTTTAAATGGACTAGCGGGAGCCGATACGCAGTATTTT; CDR3aa: CASSLNGLAGADTQYF; abundance: many; d_gene: TRBD2; v_gene: TRBV12-3/TRBV12-4; j_gene: TRBJ2-3
CDR3nt: TGTGCCAGCAGTACCTTTAGCCCCAAAAACATTCAGTACTTC; CDR3aa: CASSTFSPKNIQYF; abundance: -; d_gene: -; v_gene: TRBV12-3/TRBV12-4; j_gene: TRBJ2-4
CDR3nt: TGCAGTGCTAGTGATAGCCTAGGAGAGACCCAGTACTTC; CDR3aa: CSASDSLGETQYF; abundance: -; d_gene: -; v_gene: TRBV20-1; j_gene: TRBJ2-5
CDR3nt: TGTGCCAGCAGCTCCGGGAGGCAGACTAGCACAGATACGCAGTATTTT; CDR3aa: CASSSGRQTSTDTQYF; abundance: few; d_gene: TRBD2; v_gene: TRBV5-5; j_gene: TRBJ2-3
CDR3nt: TGTGCCAGCAACTCCGGGGGGGTTGAAGCTTTCTTT; CDR3aa: CASNSGGVEAFF; abundance: -; d_gene: -; v_gene: TRBV12-3/TRBV12-4; j_gene: TRBJ1-1
CDR3nt: TGTGCCAGCAGCCTAGAGGGCTATAGCACAGATACGCAGTATTTT; CDR3aa: CASSLEGYSTDTQYF; abundance: few; d_gene: -; v_gene: TRBV7-2; j_gene: TRBJ2-3
CDR3nt: TGTGCCAGCAGTGAATACCAGGGGAATGTTGAAAAACTGTTTTTT; CDR3aa: CASSEYQGNVEKLFF; abundance: -; d_gene: -; v_gene: TRBV6-1; j_gene: TRBJ1-4
CDR3nt: TGCGCCAGCAGCTTGGAGGGGCCCCCAACCCCTTCCGAGCAGTACTTC; CDR3aa: CASSLEGPPTPSEQYF; abundance: -; d_gene: -; v_gene: TRBV5-1; j_gene: TRBJ2-7
CDR3nt: TGTGCCAGCAGCCCGAACTTACGATATGAGCAGTTCTTC; CDR3aa: CASSPNLRYEQFF; abundance: -; d_gene: -; v_gene: TRBV7-6; j_gene: TRBJ2-1
CDR3nt: TGCAGTGCTAGCGGGACAGGTGATTCACCCCTCCACTTT; CDR3aa: CSASGTGDSPLHF; abundance: few; d_gene: TRBD1; v_gene: TRBV20-1; j_gene: TRBJ1-6
CDR3nt: TGTGCCAGCAGCGTCGGGCAGGTGGGCAATGAGCAGTTCTTC; CDR3aa: CASSVGQVGNEQFF; abundance: -; d_gene: -; v_gene: TRBV9; j_gene: TRBJ2-1
CDR3nt: TGCAGTGCCGTAGACAGGGGAAACATTCAGTACTTC; CDR3aa: CSAVDRGNIQYF; abundance: -; d_gene: TRBD1; v_gene: TRBV20-1; j_gene: TRBJ2-4
CDR3nt: TGTGCCAGCATCTCACTCGGGAGTTCGAACAATGAGCAGTTCTTC; CDR3aa: CASISLGSSNNEQFF; abundance: few; d_gene: -; v_gene: TRBV12-3/TRBV12-4; j_gene: TRBJ2-1
CDR3nt: TGTGCCAGCAGCGGCCCCGGACGGCCGGGGGATACGCAGTATTTT; CDR3aa: CASSGPGRPGDTQYF; abundance: -; d_gene: -; v_gene: TRBV5-5; j_gene: TRBJ2-3
CDR3nt: TGCGCCAGCATGAGGAGCAGGGAAGCCGGGGAGCTGTTTTTT; CDR3aa: CASMRSREAGELFF; abundance: few; d_gene: -; v_gene: TRBV5-1; j_gene: TRBJ2-2
CDR3nt: TGCAGCGTTGAACGTCAGGGGAACACTGAAGCTTTCTTT; CDR3aa: CSVERQGNTEAFF; abundance: -; d_gene: -; v_gene: TRBV29-1; j_gene: TRBJ1-1
CDR3nt: TGCAGTGCTGCCCTAGCGGGAGCCATCAATGAGCAGTTCTTC; CDR3aa: CSAALAGAINEQFF; abundance: -; d_gene: TRBD2; v_gene: TRBV20-1; j_gene: TRBJ2-1
CDR3nt: TGTGCCAGCAGCGAGGACAGGTGGTCTGCTTTCTTT; CDR3aa: CASSEDRWSAFF; abundance: -; d_gene: TRBD1; v_gene: TRBV11-3; j_gene: TRBJ1-1
CDR3nt: TGCAGTGCTAGAGTGGGCGGGAGTTTCAATGAGCAGTTCTTC; CDR3aa: CSARVGGSFNEQFF; abundance: few; d_gene: TRBD2; v_gene: TRBV20-1; j_gene: TRBJ2-1